This T cell receptor (beta chain) was identified in a study of graft-versus-host responses after intestinal transplantation. Study-level background: As for transplant type, recipients had multivisceral, liver-intestinal, or isolated intestinal grafts.

General observations from the study: Patients who carried graft-donor T cell macrochimerism also had high graft-versus-host to host-versus-graft clonal ratios in their allografts.

A word on this clone: Its antigen is not known.

Profiled with immunoSEQ multiplex PCR; TCRdb holds only in-frame clones, not every one. Among approximately 18,000 clones listed, roughly three quarters were seen once. The germline V gene encodes CDR1 SGHRS and CDR2 YFSETQ. This CDR3 contains 14 residues. Processing was applied to graft tissue in order to liberate intraepithelial and lamina propria lymphocytes. The rearrangement joins TRBV5-1 to TRBJ2-5; D not certain. TRBJ2-7 matches the DNA end more closely, so the J call is doubtful. The sequence was obtained from a human patient who received an intestinal transplant, so some T cells may come from the graft donor. This specimen was ileum tissue, taken 450 to 490 days after intestinal transplant. In DNA form, the CDR3 reads TGCGCCAGCAGCAGGGAAATCTACTCCTACGAGCAGTACTTC. This codes for CASSREIYSYEQYF.